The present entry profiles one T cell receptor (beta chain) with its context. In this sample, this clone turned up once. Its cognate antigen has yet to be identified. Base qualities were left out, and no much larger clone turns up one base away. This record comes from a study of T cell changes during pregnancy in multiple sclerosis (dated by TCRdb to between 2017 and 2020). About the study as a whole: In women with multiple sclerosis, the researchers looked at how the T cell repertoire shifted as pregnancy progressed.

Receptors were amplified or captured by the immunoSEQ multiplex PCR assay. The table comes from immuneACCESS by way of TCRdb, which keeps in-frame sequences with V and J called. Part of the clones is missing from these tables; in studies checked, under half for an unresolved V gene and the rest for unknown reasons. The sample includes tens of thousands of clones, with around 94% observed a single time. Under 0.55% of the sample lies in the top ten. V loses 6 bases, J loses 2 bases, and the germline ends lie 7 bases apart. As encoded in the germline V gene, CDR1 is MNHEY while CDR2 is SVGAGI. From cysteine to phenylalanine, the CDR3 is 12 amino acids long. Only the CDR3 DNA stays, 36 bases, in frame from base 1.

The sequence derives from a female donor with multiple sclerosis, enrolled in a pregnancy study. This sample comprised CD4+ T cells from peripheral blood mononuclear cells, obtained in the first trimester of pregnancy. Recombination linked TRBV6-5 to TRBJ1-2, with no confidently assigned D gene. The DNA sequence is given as TGTGCCAGCAGACGGGAGAACTATGGCTACACCTTC. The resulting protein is CASRRENYGYTF.